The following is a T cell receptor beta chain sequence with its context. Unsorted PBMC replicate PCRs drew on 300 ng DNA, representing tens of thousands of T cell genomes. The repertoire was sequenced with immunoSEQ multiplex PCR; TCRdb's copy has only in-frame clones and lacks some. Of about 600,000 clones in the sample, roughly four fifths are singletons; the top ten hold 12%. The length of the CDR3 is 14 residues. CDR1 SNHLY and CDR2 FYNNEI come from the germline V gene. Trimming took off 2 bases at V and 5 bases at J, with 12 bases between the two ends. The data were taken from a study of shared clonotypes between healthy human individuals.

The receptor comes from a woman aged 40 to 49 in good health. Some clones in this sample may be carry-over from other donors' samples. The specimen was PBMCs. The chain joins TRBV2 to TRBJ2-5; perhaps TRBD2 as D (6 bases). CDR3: CASSERGRRETQYF. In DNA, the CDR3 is TGTGCCAGCAGTGAACGGGGGAGAAGGGAGACCCAGTACTTC.